The present TCR beta chain was sequenced within a study of blood T cell repertoires in COVID-19. Study overall: Whether acute or convalescent, the COVID-19 samples came from the United States, Italy and Spain. In each case, the material was cDNA or gDNA derived from T cells, B-cell-depleted T cells, or PBMCs.

Source study methods: Quantification of nucleated cells was approximated via reference gene primer amplification. TCRdb's table, derived via immunoSEQ multiplex PCR, lists solely in-frame clones and lacks some. The DNA gave D and trimming, while V, J and clone size come from that table. The data show about 140,000 clones, 70% to 80% seen once. Per germline, CDR1 SGHNT and CDR2 YYREEE (reference sequence). This CDR3 contains 15 residues. The J segment lost 6 bases and the V segment lost 1 base, leaving 7 bases of the junction unmatched. Sequenced input: peripheral blood. The TCR was taken from a woman aged 45-65 years with active or convalescent COVID-19. The chain employs TRBV5-4 and TRBJ1-2, with TRBD1 matching 9 bases. The CDR3 nucleotides read TGTGCCAGCAGCTTGACAGGGGGCCTGAAGGATGGCTACACCTTC. This gives the protein CASSLTGGLKDGYTF. Filled out from reference TRBV5-4 and TRBJ1-2, the complete variable domain reads ETGVTQSPTHLIKTRGQQVTLRCSSQSGHNTVSWYQQALGQGPQFIFQYYREEENGRGNFPPRFSGLQFPNYSSELNVNALELDDSALYLCASSLTGGLKDGYTFGSGTRLTVV.